Detailed here is one TCR beta chain. Using immunoSEQ multiplex PCR, the repertoire was profiled, and TCRdb retains in-frame clones only, with some absent. Of hundreds of thousands of clones in the sample, around nine tenths were seen once. This sample was taken from a study of shared T cell receptors in the human thymus. This CDR3 is built from 14 residues. The ends lost 3 bases at V and 9 bases at J; junction bases unmatched: 10. Germline CDR1 SGHNT, CDR2 YENEEA. This same sample was also taken into another study, of human thymus T cells. That report notes: Serving as donors were healthy Finnish infants, each of whom was having open corrective surgery for congenital heart defects. Thymic material originated from resections removed in the course of corrective heart surgery.

The chain has TRBV11-3 and TRBJ2-7; 8 bases are shared with TRBD1. The receptor was isolated from a boy in the first two years of life with a congenital heart defect. Sequences were obtained from thymocytes. In nucleotides, the CDR3 is TGTGCCAGCAGCTTTAGGACAGGGAGGAACCTGCAGTACTTC. Translating gives CASSFRTGRNLQYF. Combining the CDR3 with reference TRBV11-3 and TRBJ2-7 gives the whole variable domain EAGVVQSPRYKIIEKKQPVAFWCNPISGHNTLYWYLQNLGQGPELLIRYENEEAVDDSQLPKDRFSAERLKGVDSTLKIQPAELGDSAVYLCASSFRTGRNLQYFGPGTRLTVT.